A selection of T cell receptor beta chains follows, all from one sample in a study of neurological immune-mediated disorders. One entry per CDR3 protein, called by TCRdb with MiXCR from the 5' RACE reads. The sample carries approximately 38,000 distinct CDR3 sequences, roughly 2.5% recorded once. Sequencing was performed on PBMCs. The receptors derive from a man aged 50-60 years with multiple sclerosis. Each CDR3 is given with its conserved first and last residue. Each record gives: CDR3 protein, CDR3 DNA, V gene, D gene, clone size, J gene. The D gene is left open where the match is weak. Expanded clones get a size class; other rows say once, few or many, or leave the size out.

CDR3aa: CASSSNTDTQYF
CDR3nt: TGTGCCAGCAGCTCTAACACAGATACGCAGTATTTT
v_gene: TRBV11-3
d_gene: -
abundance: many
j_gene: TRBJ2-3

CDR3aa: CASSYSKVSRANTEAFF
CDR3nt: TGTGCCAGCAGTTACTCGAAGGTGTCCAGGGCGAACACTGAAGCTTTCTTT
v_gene: TRBV6-2/TRBV6-3
d_gene: -
abundance: many
j_gene: TRBJ1-1

CDR3aa: CASSSRTSGGVSYNEQFF
CDR3nt: TGTGCCAGCAGTTCAAGGACTAGCGGGGGGGTCTCCTACAATGAGCAGTTCTTC
v_gene: TRBV6-6
d_gene: TRBD2
abundance: many
j_gene: TRBJ2-1

CDR3aa: CASSSPSQPQHF
CDR3nt: TGTGCCAGCAGTTCCCCGAGCCAGCCCCAGCATTTT
v_gene: TRBV12-3/TRBV12-4
d_gene: -
abundance: many
j_gene: TRBJ1-5

CDR3aa: CASSSPSRAANYGYTF
CDR3nt: TGTGCCAGCAGTTCCCCTTCCCGGGCGGCTAACTATGGCTACACCTTC
v_gene: TRBV27
d_gene: -
abundance: many
j_gene: TRBJ1-2

CDR3aa: CASSLEGAVFYGYTF
CDR3nt: TGTGCCAGCAGCTTAGAAGGGGCAGTATTCTATGGCTACACCTTC
v_gene: TRBV7-2
d_gene: -
abundance: many
j_gene: TRBJ1-2

CDR3aa: CASSLGDQPQHF
CDR3nt: TGTGCCAGCAGCTTGGGTGATCAGCCCCAGCATTTT
v_gene: TRBV7-9
d_gene: -
abundance: many
j_gene: TRBJ1-5

CDR3aa: CSARAGLAKNIQYF
CDR3nt: TGCAGTGCTAGGGCAGGGCTAGCCAAAAACATTCAGTACTTC
v_gene: TRBV20-1
d_gene: -
abundance: many
j_gene: TRBJ2-4

CDR3aa: CASSSRQEDQETQYF
CDR3nt: TGTGCCAGCAGCTCCCGCCAGGAAGATCAAGAGACCCAGTACTTC
v_gene: TRBV5-4
d_gene: -
abundance: many
j_gene: TRBJ2-5

CDR3aa: CASSLGASNQPQNF
CDR3nt: TGTGCCAGCAGTTTGGGCGCCAGCAATCAGCCCCAGAATTTT
v_gene: TRBV27
d_gene: -
abundance: many
j_gene: TRBJ1-5

CDR3aa: CASSQDKASGSYNEQFF
CDR3nt: TGTGCCAGCAGCCAAGATAAAGCTAGCGGGAGTTACAATGAGCAGTTCTTC
v_gene: TRBV4-2
d_gene: TRBD2
abundance: many
j_gene: TRBJ2-1

CDR3aa: CASSTGIANEQYF
CDR3nt: TGTGCCAGCAGCACAGGCATAGCGAATGAGCAGTACTTC
v_gene: TRBV11-2
d_gene: -
abundance: -
j_gene: TRBJ2-7

CDR3aa: CASSPQTVNQPQNF
CDR3nt: TGTGCCAGCAGCCCCCAGACAGTAAATCAGCCCCAGAATTTT
v_gene: TRBV7-9
d_gene: -
abundance: few
j_gene: TRBJ1-5

CDR3aa: CASSVQGGEQPQHF
CDR3nt: TGTGCCAGCAGTGTTCAAGGGGGCGAGCAGCCCCAGCATTTT
v_gene: TRBV2
d_gene: TRBD1
abundance: many
j_gene: TRBJ1-5

CDR3aa: CRVPGLAGKPQETQYF
CDR3nt: TGCAGGGTCCCGGGACTAGCGGGGAAACCCCAAGAGACCCAGTACTTC
v_gene: TRBV29-1
d_gene: TRBD2
abundance: many
j_gene: TRBJ2-5